This T cell receptor (beta chain) comes out of a study of T cell responses to AZD1222 COVID-19 vaccine. Study-wide results and limits: Most donors were white British and more were female, and clonal diversity was possibly underestimated. Repertoire sampling happened only post peak T cell response. Baseline serostatus was positive in only six or seven AZD1222 recipients.

In regard to this clone: Its antigen is unknown.

Profiled with immunoSEQ multiplex PCR; TCRdb holds only in-frame clones, not every one. The sample yields just over 150,000 clones, around nine tenths seen once. The origin of this receptor is an adult in good health. The sequences come from peripheral blood, collected on day 0 of AZD1222 vaccination.

CDR3: CASSIGAGSNQPQHF. The CDR3 nucleotides read TGTGCCAGTAGTATTGGGGCAGGTAGCAATCAGCCCCAGCATTTT. The V and J genes are TRBV19 and TRBJ1-5, with D perhaps matching TRBD1 (5 bases). Germline V gene data show CDR1 as LNHDA and CDR2 as SQIVND (reference sequence). This CDR3 has 15 amino acids. Trimming stripped 3 bases from V and 0 bases from J, with 9 bases between.